This T cell receptor (beta chain) was recorded in a study of blood T cells in healthy people across ages. Findings of the study overall: Any changes in expanded clonotypes were possibly confounded, as donor CMV status remained unknown. Among long-lived donors, naive CD4+ cells were more numerous and diversity higher than in aged donors.

The authors ran a second PCR of 7 to 11 cycles using a sample-barcoded 5' primer and a J-beta primer mix. MiXCR, run by TCRdb on the 5' RACE reads, gives a single entry per CDR3 protein. This sample has about 1.8 million distinct CDR3 sequences, with roughly 49% found just once. On this clonotype itself: As yet, its antigen is unknown.

The J segment lost 7 bases and the V segment lost 0 bases, leaving 13 bases of the junction unmatched. Germline lookup yields CDR1 SGHKS and CDR2 YYEKEE (reference sequence). The CDR3 runs to 16 residues. The specimen was blood. This TCR derives from a woman between 35 and 50 years old in good health. The chain has TRBV5-5 and TRBJ2-7; 7 bases fit TRBD1. CDR3 sequence reads: CASSLGMTGPSGEQYF. The CDR3 DNA reads TGTGCCAGCAGCTTGGGGATGACAGGGCCCTCGGGGGAGCAGTACTTC.